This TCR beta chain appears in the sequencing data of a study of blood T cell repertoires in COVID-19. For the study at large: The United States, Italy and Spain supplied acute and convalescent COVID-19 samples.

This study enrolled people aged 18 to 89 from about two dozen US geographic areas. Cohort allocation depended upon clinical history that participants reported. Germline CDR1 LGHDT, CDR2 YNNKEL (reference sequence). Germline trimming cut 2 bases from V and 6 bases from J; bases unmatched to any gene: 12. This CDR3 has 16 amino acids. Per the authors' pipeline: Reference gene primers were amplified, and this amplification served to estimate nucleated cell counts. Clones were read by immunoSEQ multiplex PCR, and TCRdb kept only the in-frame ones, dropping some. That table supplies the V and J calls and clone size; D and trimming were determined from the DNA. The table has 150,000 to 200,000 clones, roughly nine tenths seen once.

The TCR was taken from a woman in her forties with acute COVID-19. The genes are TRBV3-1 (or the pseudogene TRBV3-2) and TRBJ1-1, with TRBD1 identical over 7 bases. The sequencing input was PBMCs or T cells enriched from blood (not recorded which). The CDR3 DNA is TGTGCCAGCAGCCAACTTATACAGGGGCGCGAGTCTGAAGCTTTCTTT. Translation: CASSQLIQGRESEAFF.